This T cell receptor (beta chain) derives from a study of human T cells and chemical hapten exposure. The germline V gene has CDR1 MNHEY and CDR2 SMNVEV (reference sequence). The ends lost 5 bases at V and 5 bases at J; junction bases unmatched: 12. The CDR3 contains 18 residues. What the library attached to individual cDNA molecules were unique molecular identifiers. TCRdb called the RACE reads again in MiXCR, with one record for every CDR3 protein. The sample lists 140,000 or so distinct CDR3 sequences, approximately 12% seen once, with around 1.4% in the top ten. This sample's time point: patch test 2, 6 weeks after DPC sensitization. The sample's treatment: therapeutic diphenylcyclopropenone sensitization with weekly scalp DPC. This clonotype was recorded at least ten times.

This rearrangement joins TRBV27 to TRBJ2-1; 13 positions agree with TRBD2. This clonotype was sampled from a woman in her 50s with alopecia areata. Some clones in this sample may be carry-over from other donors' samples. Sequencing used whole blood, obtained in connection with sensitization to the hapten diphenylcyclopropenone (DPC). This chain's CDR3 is CASSPLRTSGSSDNEQFF. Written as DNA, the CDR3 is TGTGCCAGCAGTCCACTAAGGACTAGCGGGAGCTCGGACAATGAGCAGTTCTTC.